This TCR beta chain was identified during a study of blood T cells in healthy people across ages. Study-wide results and limits: There was no known CMV status for donors, so expanded clonotype changes were possibly confounded.

Ten milliliters of peripheral blood were drawn from each donor into EDTA-treated tubes. The CDR3 loop spans 11 amino acids. The ends were cut back, 5 bases at V and 7 bases at J, with 9 bases in the middle. Germline assignment: CDR1 SEHNR and CDR2 FQNEAQ (reference sequence). Turning to this clonotype: What it recognizes is unknown.

PCR was performed a second time for about 6 to 12 cycles using a sample-barcoded 5' primer and a J-beta primer mix. MiXCR, run by TCRdb on the 5' RACE reads, gives a single entry per CDR3 protein. The profile shows hundreds of thousands of distinct CDR3 sequences, roughly two fifths of them singletons. The chain combines TRBV7-9 with TRBJ2-7; D ambiguous. The TCR originated in a woman aged 60-75 years in good health. The specimen was blood. The CDR3 loop is CASSHPTEQYF. For the CDR3, the DNA is TGTGCCAGCAGCCACCCTACGGAGCAGTACTTC. Looking up the rest from reference TRBV7-9 and TRBJ2-7 gives the full variable domain: DTGVSQNPRHKITKRGQNVTFRCDPISEHNRLYWYRQTLGQGPEFLTYFQNEAQLEKSRLLSDRFSAERPKGSFSTLEIQRTEQGDSAMYLCASSHPTEQYFGPGTRLTVT.